The entry below describes one T cell receptor beta chain. What it binds is not known. The length of the CDR3 is 17 residues. After removal of 2 bases from V and 4 bases from J, the junction contained 11 bases not matched to a gene. The V gene's germline CDR1 is KGHSH and CDR2 LQKENI. Each PCR replicate from the sorted subsets contained around 200 ng DNA, which is about 31,000 T cell genomes. Here immunoSEQ multiplex PCR was the method, and the copy in TCRdb shows in-frame clones only, minus some. The table lists millions of clones, roughly 94% of them singletons. This sample is part of a study of shared clonotypes between healthy human individuals. Study details: The plates for each donor numbered three CD4 naive, three CD4 memory, two CD8 naive and one CD8 memory.

Study conclusions and caveats: Naive CD4 clonotypes were shared across several donors at 4% to 5%.

This clonotype originated in a young man in good health. The chain joins TRBV18 to TRBJ1-1; 9 bases line up with TRBD1. What was sequenced was naive CD4+ T cells sorted from blood. The subset denotes: CD45RA+ positively selected. CDR3 bases: TGTGCCAGCTCACCAGCCGACAGGGGGTGGGGGGTCACTGAAGCTTTCTTT. Its protein is CASSPADRGWGVTEAFF. Looking up the rest from reference TRBV18 and TRBJ1-1 gives the full variable domain: NAGVMQNPRHLVRRRGQEARLRCSPMKGHSHVYWYRQLPEEGLKFMVYLQKENIIDESGMPKERFSAEFPKEGPSILRIQQVVRGDSAAYFCASSPADRGWGVTEAFFGQGTRLTVV.